This T cell receptor beta chain emerged from a study of OX40 agonist ivuxolimab in advanced cancers. The V and J ends lost 6 bases and 0 bases, in that order; junction bases with no gene match: 11. This CDR3 comprises 17 residues. CDR1 and CDR2 (germline): SGHRS, YFSETQ. The protocol was immunoSEQ multiplex PCR, while the TCRdb copy is restricted to in-frame clones and leaves out a portion. The table records 60,000 to 85,000 clones, roughly 76% of them present only once. The sample consisted of CD4+ or CD8+ T cells sorted from blood, taken in a trial of the OX40 agonist ivuxolimab. The chain couples TRBV5-1 to TRBJ2-1, with 8 bases matching TRBD1. The sequence came from an adult with an advanced solid tumor such as melanoma, head and neck, liver or kidney cancer. The CDR3 sequence: CASMGQASLSSYNEQFF. The CDR3 coding sequence is TGCGCCAGCATGGGACAGGCATCACTTAGCTCCTACAATGAGCAGTTCTTC.